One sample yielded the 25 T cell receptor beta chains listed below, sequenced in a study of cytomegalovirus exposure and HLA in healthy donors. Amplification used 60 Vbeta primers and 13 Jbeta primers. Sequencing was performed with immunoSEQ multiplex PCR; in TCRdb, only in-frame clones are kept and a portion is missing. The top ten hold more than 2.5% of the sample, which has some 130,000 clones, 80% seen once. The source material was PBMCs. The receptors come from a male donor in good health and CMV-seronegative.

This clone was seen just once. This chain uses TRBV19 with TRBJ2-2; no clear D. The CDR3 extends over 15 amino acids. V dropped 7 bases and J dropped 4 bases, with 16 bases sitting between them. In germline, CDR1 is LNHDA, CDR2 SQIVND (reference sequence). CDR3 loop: CASTYVGTVTGELFF. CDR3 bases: TGTGCCAGTACATACGTCGGTACTGTCACCGGGGAGCTGTTTTTT.

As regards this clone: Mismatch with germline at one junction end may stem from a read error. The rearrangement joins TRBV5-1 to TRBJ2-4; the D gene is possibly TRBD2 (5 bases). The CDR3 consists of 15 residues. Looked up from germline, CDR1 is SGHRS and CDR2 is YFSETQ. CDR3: CASSPLAGDKNSQYF. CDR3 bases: TGCGCCAGCAGTCCACTGGCGGGTGACAAAAACAGTCAGTACTTC.

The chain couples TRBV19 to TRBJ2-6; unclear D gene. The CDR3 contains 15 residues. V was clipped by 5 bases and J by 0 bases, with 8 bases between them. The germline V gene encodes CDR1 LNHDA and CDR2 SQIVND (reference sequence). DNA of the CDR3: TGTGCCAGTAGTCTGAGTAACTCTGGGGCCAACGTCCTGACTTTC. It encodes CASSLSNSGANVLTF.

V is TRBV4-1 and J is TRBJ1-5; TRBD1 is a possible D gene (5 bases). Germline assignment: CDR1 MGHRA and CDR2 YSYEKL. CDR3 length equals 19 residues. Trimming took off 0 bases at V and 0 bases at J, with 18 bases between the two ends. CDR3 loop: CASSQDWGYRADSNQPQHF. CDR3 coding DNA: TGCGCCAGCAGCCAAGACTGGGGCTATAGGGCGGATAGCAATCAGCCCCAGCATTTT.

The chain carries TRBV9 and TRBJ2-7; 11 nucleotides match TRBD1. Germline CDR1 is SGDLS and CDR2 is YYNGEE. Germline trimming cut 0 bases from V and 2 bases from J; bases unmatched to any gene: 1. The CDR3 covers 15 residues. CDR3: CASSVGTGGPYEQYF. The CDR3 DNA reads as TGTGCCAGCAGCGTAGGGACAGGGGGCCCCTACGAGCAGTACTTC.

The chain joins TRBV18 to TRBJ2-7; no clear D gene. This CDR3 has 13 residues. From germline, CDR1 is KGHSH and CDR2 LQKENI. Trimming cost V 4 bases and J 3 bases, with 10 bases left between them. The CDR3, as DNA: TGTGCCAGCTCACAGGCGGCAGACTACGAGCAGTACTTC. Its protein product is CASSQAADYEQYF.

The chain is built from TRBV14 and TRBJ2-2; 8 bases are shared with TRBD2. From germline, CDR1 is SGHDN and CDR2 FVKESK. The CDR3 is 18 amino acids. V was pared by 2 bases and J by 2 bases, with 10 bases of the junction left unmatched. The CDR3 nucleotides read TGTGCCAGCAGCCAAAAAGCGGGAGCGTGGTACAACACCGGGGAGCTGTTTTTT. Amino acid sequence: CASSQKAGAWYNTGELFF.

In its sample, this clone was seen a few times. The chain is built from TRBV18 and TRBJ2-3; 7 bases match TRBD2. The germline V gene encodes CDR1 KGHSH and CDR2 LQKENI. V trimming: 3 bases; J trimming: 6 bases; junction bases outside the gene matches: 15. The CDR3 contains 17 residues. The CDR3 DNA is TGTGCCAGCTCACCCTCTGGAGCGGGACCCCTGGCCGATACGCAGTATTTT. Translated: CASSPSGAGPLADTQYF.

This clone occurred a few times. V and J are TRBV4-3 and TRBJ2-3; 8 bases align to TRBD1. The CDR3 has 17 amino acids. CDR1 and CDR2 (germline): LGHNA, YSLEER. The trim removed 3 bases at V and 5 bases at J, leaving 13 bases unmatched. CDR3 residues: CASSHRQGILFGDTQYF. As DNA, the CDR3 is TGCGCCAGCAGCCACAGACAGGGGATTCTTTTTGGAGATACGCAGTATTTT.

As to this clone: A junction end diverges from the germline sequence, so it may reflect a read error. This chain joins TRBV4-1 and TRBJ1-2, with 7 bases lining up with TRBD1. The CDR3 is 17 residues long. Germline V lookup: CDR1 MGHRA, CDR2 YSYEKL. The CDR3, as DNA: TGCGCCAGCAGCCAAGTTCAGATGGCCGGTAGGACAGGATGGTGGGTATTC. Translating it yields CASSQVQMAGRTGWWVF.

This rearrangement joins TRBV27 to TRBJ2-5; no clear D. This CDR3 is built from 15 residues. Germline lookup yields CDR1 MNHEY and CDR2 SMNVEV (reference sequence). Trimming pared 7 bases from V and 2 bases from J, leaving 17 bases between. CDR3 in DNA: TGTGCCAGCACCGACACCAAGATTCCTCAAGAGACCCAGTACTTC. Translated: CASTDTKIPQETQYF.

CDR3 protein: CASSPGGQRETQYF. In DNA, the CDR3 is TGTGCCAGCAGCCCGGGGGGTCAACGGGAGACCCAGTACTTC. J is TRBJ2-5 and V is TRBV11-3; 7 positions agree with TRBD2. This CDR3 spans 14 amino acids. CDR1 is SGHNT, CDR2 YENEEA, per germline. J gave up 5 bases and V 5 bases, and 8 bases lay outside the gene matches.

The chain's CDR3 is CASNKDRDRGFGEQFF. In DNA form, the CDR3 reads TGCGCCAGCAACAAAGACCGGGACAGGGGGTTTGGAGAGCAGTTCTTC. The genes are TRBV10-2 and TRBJ2-1, with 11 bases lining up with TRBD1. Looked up from germline, CDR1 is WSHSY and CDR2 is SAAADI. The CDR3 runs to 16 residues. The ends lost 7 bases at V and 10 bases at J; junction bases unmatched: 15.

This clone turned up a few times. CDR3 coding DNA: TGTGCAGGACTGACTCCGGGAGAGACCCAGTACTTC. Translating gives CAGLTPGETQYF. V usage is TRBV7-9 and J usage is TRBJ2-5, with TRBD2 as a possible D gene (5 bases). The germline gives CDR1 SEHNR, CDR2 FQNEAQ (reference sequence). CDR3 length: 12 amino acids.

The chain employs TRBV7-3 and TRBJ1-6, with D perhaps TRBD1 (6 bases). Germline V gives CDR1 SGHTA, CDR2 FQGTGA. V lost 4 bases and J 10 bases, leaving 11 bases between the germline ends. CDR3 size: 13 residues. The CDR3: CASSSTGGSPLHF. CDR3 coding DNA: TGTGCCAGCAGCTCGACGGGGGGCTCACCCCTCCACTTT.

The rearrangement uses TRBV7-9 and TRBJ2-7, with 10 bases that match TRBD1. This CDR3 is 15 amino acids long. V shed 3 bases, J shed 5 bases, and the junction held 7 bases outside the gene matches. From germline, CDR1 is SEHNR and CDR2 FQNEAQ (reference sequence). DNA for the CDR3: TGTGCCAGCAGCTTCGGACAGGGGGTGGTCCACGAGCAGTACTTC. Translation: CASSFGQGVVHEQYF.

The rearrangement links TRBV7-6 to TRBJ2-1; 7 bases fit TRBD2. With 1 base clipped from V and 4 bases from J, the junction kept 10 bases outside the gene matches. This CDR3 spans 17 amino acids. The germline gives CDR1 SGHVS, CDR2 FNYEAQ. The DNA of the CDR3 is TGTGCCAGCAGCTTAGATACGGCTAGCGGATTTTACAATGAGCAGTTCTTC. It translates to CASSLDTASGFYNEQFF. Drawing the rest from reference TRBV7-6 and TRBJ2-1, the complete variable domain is GAGVSQSPRYKVTKRGQDVALRCDPISGHVSLYWYRQALGQGPEFLTYFNYEAQQDKSGLPNDRFSAERPEGSISTLTIQRTEQRDSAMYRCASSLDTASGFYNEQFFGPGTRLTVL.

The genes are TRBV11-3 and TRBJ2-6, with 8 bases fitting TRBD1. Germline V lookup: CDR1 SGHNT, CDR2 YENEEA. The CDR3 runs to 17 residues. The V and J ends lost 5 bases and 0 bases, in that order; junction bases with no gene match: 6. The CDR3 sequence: CASSNVQGASGANVLTF. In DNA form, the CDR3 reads TGTGCCAGCAGCAACGTTCAGGGGGCCTCTGGGGCCAACGTCCTGACTTTC. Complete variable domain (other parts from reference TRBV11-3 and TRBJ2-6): EAGVVQSPRYKIIEKKQPVAFWCNPISGHNTLYWYLQNLGQGPELLIRYENEEAVDDSQLPKDRFSAERLKGVDSTLKIQPAELGDSAVYLCASSNVQGASGANVLTFGAGSRLTVL.

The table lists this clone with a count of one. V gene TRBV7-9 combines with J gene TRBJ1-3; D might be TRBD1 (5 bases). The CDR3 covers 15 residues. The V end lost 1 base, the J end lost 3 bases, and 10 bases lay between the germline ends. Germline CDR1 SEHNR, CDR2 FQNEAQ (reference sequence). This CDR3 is CASSLDPGNGNTIYF. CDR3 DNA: TGTGCCAGCAGCTTAGATCCAGGGAATGGAAACACCATATATTTT.

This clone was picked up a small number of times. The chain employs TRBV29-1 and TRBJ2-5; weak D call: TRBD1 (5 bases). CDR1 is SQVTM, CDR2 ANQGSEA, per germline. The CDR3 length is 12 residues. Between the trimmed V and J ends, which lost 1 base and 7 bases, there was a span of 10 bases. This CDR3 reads CSVEAGPGTQYF. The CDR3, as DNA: TGCAGCGTTGAAGCAGGGCCCGGGACCCAGTACTTC.

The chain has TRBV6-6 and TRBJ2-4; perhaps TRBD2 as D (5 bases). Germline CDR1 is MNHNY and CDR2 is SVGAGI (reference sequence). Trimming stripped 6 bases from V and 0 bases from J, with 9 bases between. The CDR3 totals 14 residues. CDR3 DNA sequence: TGTGCCAGCAGCGACGGACTAGCCAAAAACATTCAGTACTTC. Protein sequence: CASSDGLAKNIQYF.

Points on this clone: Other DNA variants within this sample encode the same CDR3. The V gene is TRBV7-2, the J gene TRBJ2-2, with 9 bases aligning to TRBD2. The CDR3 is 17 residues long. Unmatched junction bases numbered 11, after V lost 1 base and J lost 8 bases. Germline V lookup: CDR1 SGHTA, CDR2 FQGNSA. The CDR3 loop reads CASSLEIAGGRTGELFF. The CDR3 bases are TGTGCCAGCAGCTTAGAGATTGCGGGGGGGCGCACTGGGGAGCTGTTTTTT.

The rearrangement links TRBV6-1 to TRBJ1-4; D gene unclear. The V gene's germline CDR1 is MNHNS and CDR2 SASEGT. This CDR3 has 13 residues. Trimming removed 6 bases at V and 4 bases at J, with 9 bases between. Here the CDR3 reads CASSLAVNEKLFF. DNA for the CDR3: TGTGCCAGCAGCTTAGCGGTTAATGAAAAACTGTTTTTT.

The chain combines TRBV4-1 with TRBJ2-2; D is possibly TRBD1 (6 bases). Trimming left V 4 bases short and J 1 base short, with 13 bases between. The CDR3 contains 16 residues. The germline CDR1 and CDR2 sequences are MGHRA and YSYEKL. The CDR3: CASSLRTEKNTGELFF. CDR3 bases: TGCGCCAGCAGCCTTCGGACAGAGAAGAACACCGGGGAGCTGTTTTTT.

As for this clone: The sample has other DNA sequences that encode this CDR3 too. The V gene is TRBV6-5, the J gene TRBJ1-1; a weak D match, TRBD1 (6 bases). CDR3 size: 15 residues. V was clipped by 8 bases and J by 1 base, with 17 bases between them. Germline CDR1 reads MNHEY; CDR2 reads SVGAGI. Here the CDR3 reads CASRYREGENTEAFF. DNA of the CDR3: TGTGCCAGCCGATACAGGGAGGGTGAGAACACTGAAGCTTTCTTT.